This TCR beta chain was sequenced during a study of T cells in Graves' hyperthyroidism and ophthalmopathy. Overall study findings and caveats: Patients with ophthalmopathy were separated from those with stable hyperthyroidism by a 13 V-J model.

With 3 bases removed from V and 4 bases from J, the gap between germline ends came to 17 bases. From germline, CDR1 is SGDLS and CDR2 YYNGEE. The CDR3 totals 16 residues. The TCR beta CDR3 regions underwent amplification using RNA transcripts as the source. HTBI primers drove first-round RT-PCR of the TCR CDR3. Via MiXCR, TCRdb re-called the multiplex PCR reads, giving one row per CDR3 protein. The sample consists of fewer than 500,000 distinct CDR3 sequences, approximately 13% of them appearing once. About this clonotype: Antigen unknown.

The chain carries TRBV9 and TRBJ2-1; a possible D gene is TRBD1 (6 bases). The specimen sequenced was blood. The TCR originated in a man aged 25-45 years with Graves' hyperthyroidism that later progressed to Graves' ophthalmopathy. CDR3 loop: CASSEGTRRRYNEQFF. The CDR3 DNA sequence: TGTGCCAGCAGCGAGGGGACAAGAAGGAGATACAATGAGCAGTTCTTC.